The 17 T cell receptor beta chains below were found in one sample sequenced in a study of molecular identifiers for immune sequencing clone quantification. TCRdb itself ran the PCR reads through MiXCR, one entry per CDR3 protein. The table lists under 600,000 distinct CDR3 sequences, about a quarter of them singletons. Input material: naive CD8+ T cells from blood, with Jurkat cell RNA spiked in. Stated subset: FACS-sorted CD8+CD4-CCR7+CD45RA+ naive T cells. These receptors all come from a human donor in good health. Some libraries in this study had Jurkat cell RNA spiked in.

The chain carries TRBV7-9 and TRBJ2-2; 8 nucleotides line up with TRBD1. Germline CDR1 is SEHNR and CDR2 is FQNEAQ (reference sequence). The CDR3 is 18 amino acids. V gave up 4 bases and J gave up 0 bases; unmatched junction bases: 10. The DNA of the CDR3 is TGTGCCAGCAGCTCTCGGCAGGGGGCCGGGTCGAACACCGGGGAGCTGTTTTTT. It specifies CASSSRQGAGSNTGELFF.

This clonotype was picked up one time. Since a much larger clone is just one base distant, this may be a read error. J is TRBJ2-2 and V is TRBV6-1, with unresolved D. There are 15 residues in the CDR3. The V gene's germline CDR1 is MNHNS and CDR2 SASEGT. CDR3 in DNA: TGTGCCTGCAGTGAAGAACCGCTGAACACCGGGGAGCTGTTTTTT. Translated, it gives CACSEEPLNTGELFF.

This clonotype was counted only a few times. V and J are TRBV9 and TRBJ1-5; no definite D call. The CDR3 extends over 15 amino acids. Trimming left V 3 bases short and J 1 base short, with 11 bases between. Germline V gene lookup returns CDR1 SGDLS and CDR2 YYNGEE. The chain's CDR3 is CASSEDGLSNQPQHF. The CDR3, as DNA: TGTGCCAGCAGCGAGGACGGCTTGAGCAATCAGCCCCAGCATTTT. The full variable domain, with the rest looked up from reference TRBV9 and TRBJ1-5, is DSGVTQTPKHLITATGQRVTLRCSPRSGDLSVYWYQQSLDQGLQFLIQYYNGEERAKGNILERFSAQQFPDLHSELNLSSLELGDSALYFCASSEDGLSNQPQHFGDGTRLSIL.

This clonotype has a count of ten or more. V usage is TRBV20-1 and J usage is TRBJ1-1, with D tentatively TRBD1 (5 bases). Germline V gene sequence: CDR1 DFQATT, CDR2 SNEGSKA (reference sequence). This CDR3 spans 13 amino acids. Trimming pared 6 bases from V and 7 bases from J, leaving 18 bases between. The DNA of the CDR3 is TGCAGTGCCCCCTCAAGGGAAGGGGTTGAAGCTTTCTTT. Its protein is CSAPSREGVEAFF.

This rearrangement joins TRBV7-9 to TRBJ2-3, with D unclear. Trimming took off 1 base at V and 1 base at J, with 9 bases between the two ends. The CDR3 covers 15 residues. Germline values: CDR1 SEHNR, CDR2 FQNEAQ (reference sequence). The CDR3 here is CASSLGIVGTDTQYF. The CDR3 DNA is TGTGCCAGCAGCTTAGGGATCGTGGGCACAGATACGCAGTATTTT.

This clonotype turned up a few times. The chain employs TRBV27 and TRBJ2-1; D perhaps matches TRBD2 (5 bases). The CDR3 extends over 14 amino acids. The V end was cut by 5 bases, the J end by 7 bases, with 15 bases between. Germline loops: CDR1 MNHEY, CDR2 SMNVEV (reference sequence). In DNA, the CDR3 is TGTGCCAGCAGTCCCACCACCGGGAAAAATGAGCAGTTCTTC. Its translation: CASSPTTGKNEQFF.

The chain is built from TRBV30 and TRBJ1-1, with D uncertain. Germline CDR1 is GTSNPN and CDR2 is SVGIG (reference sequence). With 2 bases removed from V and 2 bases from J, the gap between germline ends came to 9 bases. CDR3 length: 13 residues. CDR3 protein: CAWSNVDNTEAFF. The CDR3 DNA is TGTGCCTGGAGTAACGTGGATAACACTGAAGCTTTCTTT. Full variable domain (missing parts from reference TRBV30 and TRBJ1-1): SQTIHQWPATLVQPVGSPLSLECTVEGTSNPNLYWYRQAAGRGLQLLFYSVGIGQISSEVPQNLSASRPQDRQFILSSKKLLLSDSGFYLCAWSNVDNTEAFFGQGTRLTVV.

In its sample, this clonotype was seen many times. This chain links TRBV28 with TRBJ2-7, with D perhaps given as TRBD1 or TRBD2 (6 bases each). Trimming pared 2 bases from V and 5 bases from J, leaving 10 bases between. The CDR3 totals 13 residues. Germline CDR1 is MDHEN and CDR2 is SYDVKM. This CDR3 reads CASSLPGADEQYF. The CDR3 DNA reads TGTGCCAGCAGTTTACCGGGGGCCGACGAGCAGTACTTC.

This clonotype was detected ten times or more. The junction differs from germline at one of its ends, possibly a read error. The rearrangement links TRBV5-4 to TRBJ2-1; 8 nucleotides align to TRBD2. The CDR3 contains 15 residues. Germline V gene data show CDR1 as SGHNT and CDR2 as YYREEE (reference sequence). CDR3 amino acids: CASSPWTSSHNEQFF. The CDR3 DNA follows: TGTGCCAGCAGCCCCTGGACTAGCTCCCACAATGAGCAGTTCTTC.

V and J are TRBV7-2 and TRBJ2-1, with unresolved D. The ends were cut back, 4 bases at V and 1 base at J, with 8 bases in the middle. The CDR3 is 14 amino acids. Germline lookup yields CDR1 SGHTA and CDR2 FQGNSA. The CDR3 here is CASSSRLSYNEQFF. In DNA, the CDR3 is TGTGCCAGCAGCTCTCGATTATCCTACAATGAGCAGTTCTTC.

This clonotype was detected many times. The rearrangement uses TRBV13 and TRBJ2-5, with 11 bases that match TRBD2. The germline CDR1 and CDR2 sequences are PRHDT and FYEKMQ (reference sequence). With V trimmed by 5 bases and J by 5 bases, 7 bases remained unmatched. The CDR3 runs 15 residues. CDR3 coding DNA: TGTGCCAGCAGCGACGGACTAGCGGGTCCGGAGACCCAGTACTTC. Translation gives CASSDGLAGPETQYF.

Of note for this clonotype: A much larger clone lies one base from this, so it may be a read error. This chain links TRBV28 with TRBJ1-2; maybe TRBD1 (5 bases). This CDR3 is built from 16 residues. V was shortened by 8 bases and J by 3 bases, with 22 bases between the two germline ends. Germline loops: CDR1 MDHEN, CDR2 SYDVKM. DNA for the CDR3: TGTGCCAGCCTGTGCTCATTGGCAGGGAAGGACTATGGCTACACCTTC. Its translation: CASLCSLAGKDYGYTF.

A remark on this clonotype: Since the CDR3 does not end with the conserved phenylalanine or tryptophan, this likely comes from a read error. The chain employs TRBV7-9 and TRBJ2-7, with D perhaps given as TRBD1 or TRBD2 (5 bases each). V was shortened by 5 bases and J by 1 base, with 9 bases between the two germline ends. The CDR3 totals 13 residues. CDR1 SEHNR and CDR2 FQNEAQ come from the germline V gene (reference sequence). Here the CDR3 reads CASSPGASYEQYL. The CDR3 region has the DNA TGTGCCAGCAGCCCCGGGGCTTCCTACGAGCAGTACCTC.

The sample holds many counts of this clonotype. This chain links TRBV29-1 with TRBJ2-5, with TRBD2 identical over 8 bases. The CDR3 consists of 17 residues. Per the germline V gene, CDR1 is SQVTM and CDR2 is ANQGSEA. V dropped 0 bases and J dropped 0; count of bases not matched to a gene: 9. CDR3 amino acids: CSVEDPQRGGYQETQYF. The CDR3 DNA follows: TGCAGCGTTGAAGATCCACAACGCGGGGGGTACCAAGAGACCCAGTACTTC. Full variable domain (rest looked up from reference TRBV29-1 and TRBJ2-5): SAVISQKPSRDICQRGTSLTIQCQVDSQVTMMFWYRQQPGQSLTLIATANQGSEATYESGFVIDKFPISRPNLTFSTLTVSNMSPEDSSIYLCSVEDPQRGGYQETQYFGPGTRLLVL.

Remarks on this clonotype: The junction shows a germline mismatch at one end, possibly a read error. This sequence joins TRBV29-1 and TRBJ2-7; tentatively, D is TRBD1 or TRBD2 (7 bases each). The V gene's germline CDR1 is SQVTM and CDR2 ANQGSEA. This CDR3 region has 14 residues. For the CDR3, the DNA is TGCGGCGTTGAAGGGGGGGACAGAACCTACGAGCAGTACTTC. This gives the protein CGVEGGDRTYEQYF.

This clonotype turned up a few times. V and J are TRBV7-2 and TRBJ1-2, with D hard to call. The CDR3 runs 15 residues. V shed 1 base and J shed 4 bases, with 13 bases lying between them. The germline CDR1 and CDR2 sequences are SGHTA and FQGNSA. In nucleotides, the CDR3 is TGTGCCAGCAGCTTAGAAATTGTGCCCATCTATGGCTACACCTTC. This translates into CASSLEIVPIYGYTF. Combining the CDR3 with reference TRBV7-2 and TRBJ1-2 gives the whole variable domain GAGVSQSPSNKVTEKGKDVELRCDPISGHTALYWYRQSLGQGLEFLIYFQGNSAPDKSGLPSDRFSAERTGGSVSTLTIQRTQQEDSAVYLCASSLEIVPIYGYTFGSGTRLTVV.

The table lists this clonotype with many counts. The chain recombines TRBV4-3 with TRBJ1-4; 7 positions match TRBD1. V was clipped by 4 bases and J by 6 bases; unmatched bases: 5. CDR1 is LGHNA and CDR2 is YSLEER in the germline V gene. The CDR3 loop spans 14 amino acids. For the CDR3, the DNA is TGCGCCAGCAGCCGACAGGGTTACGATGAAAAACTGTTTTTT. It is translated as CASSRQGYDEKLFF.